The source of this T cell receptor beta chain is a study of CD8+CD57+ T cells in acquired aplastic anemia. An expansion of CD8+CD57+ cells by flow cytometry had been shown in patients chosen for sequencing. Losses at the gene ends were 0 bases for V and 6 bases for J; bases not matched to a gene: 5. From germline, CDR1 is SGDLS and CDR2 YYNGEE. This CDR3 has 15 residues. The TCR beta profiling, which covered VDJ combination and CDR3 sequence, was carried out using genomic DNA as the template. TCRdb called the reads again in MiXCR, with one record for every CDR3 protein. The sample shows about 240,000 distinct CDR3 sequences, approximately 45% of them seen only once.

This chain links TRBV9 with TRBJ2-2; 7 nucleotides line up with TRBD1. Sequenced input: sorted CD4+, CD8+, or CD8+CD57+ T cells (not recorded which) from PBMCs. This receptor was taken from a human donor with aplastic anemia. In DNA form, the CDR3 reads TGTGCCAGCAGCGTAGCAGGGGGACATGCCGGGGAGCTGTTTTTT. Its protein product is CASSVAGGHAGELFF.